The following is a T cell receptor (beta chain) sequence with its context. This sample is part of a study of blood T cell repertoires in COVID-19. Study-level background: Researchers got acute and convalescent COVID-19 samples from the United States, Italy and Spain. T cells, B-cell-depleted T cells, or PBMCs provided the cDNA or gDNA that served as material.

The CDR3 extends over 17 amino acids. V was clipped by 4 bases and J by 6 bases; unmatched bases: 8. The V gene's germline CDR1 is ENHRY and CDR2 SYGVKD. The authors' processing: The authors estimated nucleated cell counts from reference gene primer amplification. Profiling relied on immunoSEQ multiplex PCR, and the TCRdb table lists in-frame clones only, not all of them. D and trimming come from the DNA, and the V and J calls and clone size come from that table. The sample includes 160,000 or so clones, roughly 82% seen only once; the top ten take approximately 9.7%. V and J are TRBV10-3 and TRBJ2-1, with 14 bases that match TRBD2. The sample consisted of peripheral blood. This clonotype originated in a woman aged 45-59 years with acute or convalescent COVID-19. Here the CDR3 reads CAISVGTSGSVLNEQFF. Written as DNA, the CDR3 is TGTGCCATCAGTGTCGGGACTAGCGGGAGTGTCCTCAATGAGCAGTTCTTC.